The 25 T cell receptor beta chains listed next were all sequenced from one sample in a study of blood T cell repertoires in COVID-19. Assay used: immunoSEQ multiplex PCR; TCRdb lists only in-frame clones, some missing. The sample holds roughly 120,000 clones, 85% to 90% seen once. The specimen was peripheral blood. The receptors come from a woman between 70 and 85 years old with acute or convalescent COVID-19.

J is TRBJ1-1 and V is TRBV12-3 or TRBV12-4; no definite D call. This CDR3 is built from 11 residues. Trimming stripped 5 bases from V and 6 bases from J, with 7 bases between. The CDR3 sequence: CASSGRAEAFF. The CDR3 nucleotides are TGTGCCAGCAGTGGGAGGGCTGAAGCTTTCTTT.

The rearrangement links TRBV28 to TRBJ1-1, with 7 nucleotides matching TRBD1. The CDR3 has 15 amino acids. Germline V gene sequence: CDR1 MDHEN, CDR2 SYDVKM. Unmatched junction bases numbered 11, after V lost 2 bases and J lost 8 bases. CDR3 sequence: CASSLRGNRGREAFF. As DNA, the CDR3 is TGTGCCAGCAGTTTAAGGGGGAACAGGGGTCGCGAAGCTTTCTTT.

V gene TRBV9 combines with J gene TRBJ2-7; TRBD1 might be the D (6 bases). Trimming took 2 bases from V and 0 from J, leaving 9 bases between them. Germline CDR1 SGDLS, CDR2 YYNGEE. This CDR3 contains 14 residues. The CDR3 protein is CASSVDRSSYEQYF. The CDR3 DNA is TGTGCCAGCAGCGTTGACAGGTCCTCCTACGAGCAGTACTTC.

The rearrangement links TRBV6-5 to TRBJ2-7; 8 positions match TRBD2. Germline V gene lookup returns CDR1 MNHEY and CDR2 SVGAGI. This CDR3 has 13 residues. Losses at the gene ends were 6 bases for V and 7 bases for J; bases not matched to a gene: 8. Here the CDR3 DNA reads TGTGCCAGCAGGGGACGGGGGGGCAGGGAGCAGTACTTC. Amino acid sequence: CASRGRGGREQYF.

The CDR3 region is CASSLMGGGLQETQYF. CDR3 DNA sequence: TGTGCCAGCAGCTTAATGGGCGGGGGACTCCAAGAGACCCAGTACTTC. This sequence joins TRBV7-3 and TRBJ2-5, with TRBD2 identical over 7 bases. The ends lost 1 base at V and 1 base at J; junction bases unmatched: 6. CDR3 length equals 16 residues. Germline-derived CDR1 and CDR2 are SGHTA and FQGTGA.

The chain has TRBV3-1 (or the pseudogene TRBV3-2) and TRBJ1-1, with 7 bases identical to TRBD1. Per the germline V gene, CDR1 is LGHDT and CDR2 is YNNKEL (reference sequence). V shed 1 base and J 9 bases; nucleotides not matched to a gene: 5. This CDR3 is built from 13 residues. CDR3 protein: CASSQADRPKAFF. DNA for the CDR3: TGTGCCAGCAGCCAAGCGGACAGGCCAAAAGCTTTCTTT.

The gene calls are TRBV18 and TRBJ1-1; D unclear. V gave up 0 bases and J gave up 1 base, with 9 bases separating them. The CDR3 runs 15 residues. From germline, CDR1 is KGHSH and CDR2 LQKENI. The CDR3 loop reads CASSPPRGPNTEAFF. CDR3 in DNA: TGTGCCAGCTCACCACCTCGGGGTCCGAACACTGAAGCTTTCTTT.

V is TRBV30 and J is TRBJ1-2; 10 positions match TRBD1. The CDR3 loop spans 15 amino acids. V was pared by 2 bases and J by 7 bases, with 10 bases of the junction left unmatched. In germline, CDR1 is GTSNPN, CDR2 SVGIG (reference sequence). The CDR3 loop reads CAWSPSPDRGFGYTF. For the CDR3, the DNA is TGTGCCTGGAGTCCCAGCCCGGACAGGGGGTTTGGCTACACCTTC. Complete variable domain (other parts from reference TRBV30 and TRBJ1-2): SQTIHQWPATLVQPVGSPLSLECTVEGTSNPNLYWYRQAAGRGLQLLFYSVGIGQISSEVPQNLSASRPQDRQFILSSKKLLLSDSGFYLCAWSPSPDRGFGYTFGSGTRLTVV.

This rearrangement joins TRBV28 to TRBJ2-7; D might be TRBD1 (5 bases). Germline V gives CDR1 MDHEN, CDR2 SYDVKM. The CDR3 loop spans 15 amino acids. Trimming cost V 3 bases and J 2 bases, with 14 bases left between them. Here the CDR3 reads CASSFSRAGPYEQYF. The CDR3 DNA reads as TGTGCCAGCAGTTTCTCCCGCGCAGGGCCCTACGAGCAGTACTTC.

The chain has TRBV10-3 and TRBJ1-2; D unclear. Germline V gene data show CDR1 as ENHRY and CDR2 as SYGVKD. The CDR3 totals 11 residues. Trimming took off 10 bases at V and 7 bases at J, with 13 bases between the two ends. Here the CDR3 DNA reads TGTGCCAACTCCGGGGAGGGTGGCTACACCTTC. Amino acids: CANSGEGGYTF.

V is TRBV5-4 and J is TRBJ2-7; D is possibly TRBD1 (5 bases). The CDR3 runs to 14 residues. Germline CDR1 reads SGHNT; CDR2 reads YYREEE (reference sequence). V dropped 3 bases and J dropped 3 bases, with 13 bases sitting between them. This chain's CDR3 is CASSWGRQDYEQYF. In DNA form, the CDR3 reads TGTGCCAGCAGCTGGGGCAGGCAGGACTACGAGCAGTACTTC. Looking up the rest from reference TRBV5-4 and TRBJ2-7 gives the full variable domain: ETGVTQSPTHLIKTRGQQVTLRCSSQSGHNTVSWYQQALGQGPQFIFQYYREEENGRGNFPPRFSGLQFPNYSSELNVNALELDDSALYLCASSWGRQDYEQYFGPGTRLTVT.

The chain recombines TRBV6-4 with TRBJ1-6, with D unclear. In germline, CDR1 is MRHNA, CDR2 SNTAGT. The CDR3 covers 15 residues. Deletions cut 0 bases from V and 7 bases from J, with 10 bases between. CDR3: CASSDSTGENSPLHF. The CDR3 nucleotides are TGTGCCAGCAGTGACTCGACCGGGGAAAATTCACCCCTCCACTTT.

V and J are TRBV29-1 and TRBJ2-7, with a weak D call TRBD1 (6 bases). The CDR3 spans 16 residues. With 5 bases removed from V and 6 bases from J, the gap between germline ends came to 26 bases. Germline CDR1 SQVTM, CDR2 ANQGSEA. For the CDR3, the DNA is TGCAGCGTTCGTGAGGGGTTGACAGGCCGTTTTTCCGAGCAGTACTTC. Translation: CSVREGLTGRFSEQYF.

This chain joins TRBV19 and TRBJ1-5, with 8 bases matching TRBD1. Germline V gene data show CDR1 as LNHDA and CDR2 as SQIVND (reference sequence). CDR3 size: 15 residues. The V and J ends lost 5 bases and 2 bases, in that order; junction bases with no gene match: 5. CDR3 protein: CASSVLTGGNQPQHF. The CDR3 coding sequence is TGTGCCAGTAGTGTCTTGACAGGGGGCAATCAGCCCCAGCATTTT.

This clone was counted a single time. V usage is TRBV7-2 and J usage is TRBJ2-6; D is unresolved. This CDR3 region has 14 residues. CDR1 is SGHTA and CDR2 is FQGNSA in the germline V gene. V was shortened by 4 bases and J by 0 bases, with 4 bases between the two germline ends. CDR3 nucleotide sequence: TGTGCCAGCAGCTCAAACTCTGGGGCCAACGTCCTGACTTTC. Encoded protein: CASSSNSGANVLTF.

The V call is TRBV4-1, the J call TRBJ2-7, with a weak D call TRBD1 (5 bases). V lost 4 bases and J lost 4, with 14 bases in between. The CDR3 is 14 residues long. The germline V gene encodes CDR1 MGHRA and CDR2 YSYEKL. In DNA, the CDR3 is TGCGCCAGCAGCCCCCACTTGACAGCATACGAGCAGTACTTC. Encoded protein: CASSPHLTAYEQYF.

V and J are TRBV6-2 or TRBV6-3 and TRBJ2-5, with D perhaps TRBD1 (5 bases). V gave up 6 bases and J gave up 2 bases, with 10 bases separating them. Germline assignment: CDR1 MNHEY and CDR2 SVGEGT. The CDR3 has 13 amino acids. Here the CDR3 reads CASSPNRQETQYF. In DNA, the CDR3 is TGTGCCAGCAGCCCTAACAGGCAAGAGACCCAGTACTTC.

This clone came up once. The chain's CDR3 is CASSQGEKLFF. The CDR3 DNA reads as TGTGCCAGTAGTCAGGGTGAAAAACTGTTTTTT. This chain uses TRBV19 with TRBJ1-4, with D perhaps TRBD1 (5 bases). The CDR3 spans 11 residues. CDR1 is LNHDA, CDR2 SQIVND, per germline (reference sequence). V dropped 5 bases and J dropped 7 bases, with 5 bases sitting between them.

The chain couples TRBV11-2 to TRBJ2-2; D might be TRBD1 (6 bases). CDR3 length equals 14 residues. The germline CDR1 and CDR2 sequences are SGHAT and FQNNGV. Trimming removed 3 bases from V and 7 bases from J, with 12 bases in between. The CDR3 coding sequence is TGTGCCAGCAGCTTTTTCAGGGGAAGCGGGGAGCTGTTTTTT. It yields the protein CASSFFRGSGELFF.

This clone was detected once. The chain links TRBV29-1 to TRBJ1-1; 9 nucleotides align to TRBD1. CDR3 length equals 12 residues. The germline V gene encodes CDR1 SQVTM and CDR2 ANQGSEA. The J segment lost 2 bases and the V segment lost 6 bases, leaving 1 base of the junction unmatched. CDR3 residues: CSVTGGNTEAFF. The CDR3 DNA reads as TGCAGCGTGACAGGGGGAAACACTGAAGCTTTCTTT.

J is TRBJ1-2 and V is TRBV19, with D maybe TRBD1 (5 bases). CDR1 and CDR2 from the germline V gene are LNHDA and SQIVND (reference sequence). The CDR3 extends over 13 amino acids. V lost 1 base to trimming and J lost 8 bases, with 11 bases between them. CDR3 nucleotide sequence: TGTGCCAGTAGTATAGTAGGGGCTCGGGGCTACACCTTC. It translates to CASSIVGARGYTF.

This clone was observed a single time. This sequence joins TRBV19 and TRBJ1-4; tentatively, D is TRBD1 (5 bases). The germline V gene encodes CDR1 LNHDA and CDR2 SQIVND (reference sequence). There are 15 residues in the CDR3. Trimming took 6 bases from V and 7 from J, leaving 18 bases between them. In nucleotides, the CDR3 is TGTGCCAGTAGCCCGGTAGGGCAGGGTATTGAAAAACTGTTTTTT. Its translation: CASSPVGQGIEKLFF.

This chain links TRBV27 with TRBJ2-5; TRBD2 agrees at 14 bases. CDR3 length equals 16 residues. Germline values: CDR1 MNHEY, CDR2 SMNVEV (reference sequence). With V trimmed by 8 bases and J by 5 bases, 10 bases remained unmatched. CDR3 nucleotides: TGTGCCAGCGGAAAGAGACTAGCGGGGGGGAAGGAGACCCAGTACTTC. It is translated as CASGKRLAGGKETQYF.

The rearrangement joins TRBV5-4 to TRBJ2-3, with 10 bases aligning to TRBD1. Germline CDR1 reads SGHNT; CDR2 reads YYREEE (reference sequence). The CDR3 loop spans 16 amino acids. V was pared by 5 bases and J by 1 base, with 7 bases of the junction left unmatched. The CDR3 spells CASRTGTGVGTDTQYF. The CDR3, as DNA: TGTGCCAGCAGAACCGGGACAGGGGTGGGCACAGATACGCAGTATTTT.

The CDR3 reads CASGLVESGEQFF. CDR3 in DNA: TGTGCTAGTGGTTTGGTGGAATCGGGGGAGCAGTTCTTC. The rearrangement uses TRBV12-5 and TRBJ2-1; tentatively, D is TRBD2 (5 bases). The germline gives CDR1 LGHNT, CDR2 FRNRAP. The CDR3 sequence is 13 residues long. V lost 0 bases and J lost 10, with 10 bases in between.